This T cell receptor (beta chain) was identified in a study of shared clonotypes between healthy human individuals. Study-level information: Each donor's CD4 naive and CD4 memory cells filled three plates apiece, CD8 naive two, and CD8 memory one.

The V gene lost 0 bases and the J gene lost 6 bases, with 14 bases spanning the gap. CDR1 MNHEY and CDR2 SVGAGI come from the germline V gene. The CDR3 contains 15 residues. Remarks on this clone: Its matching antigen is unknown.

Sequenced by immunoSEQ multiplex PCR; TCRdb stores in-frame clones only, minus some. The sample contains a few million clones, around nine tenths of which appear only once. The CD4+ fraction was divided into a CD45RA+ naive subset and a CD45RA-negative memory subset. Study-wide findings and caveats: Generation probability values for non-shared clonotypes were lower than those for clonotypes shared by all four donors.

This TCR derives from a man between 18 and 29 years old in good health. Source material: naive CD4+ T cells sorted from blood. Described subset: CD45RA+ positively selected. The gene calls are TRBV6-5 and TRBJ1-2, with D hard to call. Here the CDR3 reads CASSYSVGSGHGYTF. The CDR3 DNA reads as TGTGCCAGCAGTTACTCGGTAGGGAGTGGCCATGGCTACACCTTC.